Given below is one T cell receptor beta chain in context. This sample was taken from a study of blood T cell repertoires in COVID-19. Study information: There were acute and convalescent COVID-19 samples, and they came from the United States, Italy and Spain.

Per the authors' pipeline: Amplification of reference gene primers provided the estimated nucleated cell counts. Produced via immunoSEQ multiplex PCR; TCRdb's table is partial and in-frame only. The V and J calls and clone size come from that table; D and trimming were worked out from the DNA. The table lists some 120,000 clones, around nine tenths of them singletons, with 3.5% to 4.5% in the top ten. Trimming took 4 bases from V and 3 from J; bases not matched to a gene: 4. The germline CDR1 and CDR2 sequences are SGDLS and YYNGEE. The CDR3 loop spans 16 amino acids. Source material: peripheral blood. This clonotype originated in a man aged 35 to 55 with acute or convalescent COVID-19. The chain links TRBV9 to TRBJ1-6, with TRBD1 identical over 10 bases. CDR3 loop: CASSSRTGGYNSPLHF. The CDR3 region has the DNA TGTGCCAGCAGCTCGCGGACAGGGGGCTATAATTCACCCCTCCACTTT.